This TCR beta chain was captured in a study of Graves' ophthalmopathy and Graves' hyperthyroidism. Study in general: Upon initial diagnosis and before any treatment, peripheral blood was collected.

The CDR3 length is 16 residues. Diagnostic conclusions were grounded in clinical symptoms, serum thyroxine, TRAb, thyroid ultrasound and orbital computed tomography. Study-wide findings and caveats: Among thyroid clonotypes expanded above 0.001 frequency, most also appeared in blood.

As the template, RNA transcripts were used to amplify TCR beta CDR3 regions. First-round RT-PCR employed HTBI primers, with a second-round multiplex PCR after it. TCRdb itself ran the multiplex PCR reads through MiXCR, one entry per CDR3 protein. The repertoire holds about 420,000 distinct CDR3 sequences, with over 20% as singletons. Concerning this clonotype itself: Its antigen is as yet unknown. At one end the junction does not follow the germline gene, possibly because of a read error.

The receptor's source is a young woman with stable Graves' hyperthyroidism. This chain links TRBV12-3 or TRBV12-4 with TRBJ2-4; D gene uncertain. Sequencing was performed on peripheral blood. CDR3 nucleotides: TGTGCCAGCAGCTTAGAAATAGTATCGGCCAAAAACATGCAGTACTTC. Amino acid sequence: CASSLEIVSAKNMQYF.